Below, 14 T cell receptor beta chains from the same sample are listed, as sequenced in a study of T cell responses to AZD1222 COVID-19 vaccine. Using immunoSEQ multiplex PCR, the repertoire was profiled, and TCRdb retains in-frame clones only, with some absent. This table holds 70,000 or so clones, roughly four fifths found once. The sequenced sample was peripheral blood, obtained 28 days after the second AZD1222 dose. The source is an adult who received the AZD1222 COVID-19 vaccine.

V usage is TRBV30 and J usage is TRBJ2-3; TRBD2 agrees at 7 bases. V dropped 2 bases and J dropped 0; count of bases not matched to a gene: 11. Germline assignment: CDR1 GTSNPN and CDR2 SVGIG (reference sequence). CDR3 length equals 17 residues. In DNA form, the CDR3 reads TGTGCCTGGAGTCCCGGGGACTACCAATCGAGCACAGATACGCAGTATTTT. It encodes CAWSPGDYQSSTDTQYF.

V usage is TRBV7-9 and J usage is TRBJ2-7; D is possibly TRBD1 (6 bases). Germline V gives CDR1 SEHNR, CDR2 FQNEAQ (reference sequence). The CDR3 consists of 15 residues. The ends were cut back, 5 bases at V and 3 bases at J, with 17 bases in the middle. The CDR3 sequence is CASSRNRDSLYEQYF. The CDR3 nucleotides read TGTGCCAGCAGCCGGAACAGGGATTCCCTCTACGAGCAGTACTTC. Full variable domain (remainder filled in from reference TRBV7-9 and TRBJ2-7): DTGVSQNPRHKITKRGQNVTFRCDPISEHNRLYWYRQTLGQGPEFLTYFQNEAQLEKSRLLSDRFSAERPKGSFSTLEIQRTEQGDSAMYLCASSRNRDSLYEQYFGPGTRLTVT.

The rearrangement uses TRBV7-9 and TRBJ1-4, with a tentative D call TRBD1 (6 bases). Germline CDR1 SEHNR, CDR2 FQNEAQ (reference sequence). The CDR3 runs to 13 residues. V lost 5 bases and J 7 bases, leaving 11 bases between the germline ends. This CDR3 reads CASSPGTSEKLFF. The CDR3 bases are TGTGCCAGCAGCCCCGGGACAAGTGAAAAACTGTTTTTT.

The rearrangement uses TRBV5-4 and TRBJ2-7, with a weak D call TRBD1 (6 bases). Germline V gene sequence: CDR1 SGHNT, CDR2 YYREEE (reference sequence). The V gene lost 4 bases and the J gene lost 3 bases, with 14 bases spanning the gap. The CDR3 is 14 amino acids. The CDR3 nucleotides read TGTGCCAGCAGCGACTCAGGGGAAATCTACGAGCAGTACTTC. Translating it yields CASSDSGEIYEQYF.

The V call is TRBV6-5, the J call TRBJ2-7, with TRBD1 identical over 8 bases. Germline V gives CDR1 MNHEY, CDR2 SVGAGI. CDR3 size: 14 residues. V dropped 7 bases and J dropped 9; count of bases not matched to a gene: 14. The CDR3 DNA is TGTGCCAGCAATACCGGGACAGGAACTTTAGGGCAGTACTTC. Its protein is CASNTGTGTLGQYF.

This rearrangement joins TRBV5-4 to TRBJ1-4; D is unclear. The germline gives CDR1 SGHNT, CDR2 YYREEE (reference sequence). The V gene lost 4 bases and the J gene lost 0 bases, with 7 bases spanning the gap. The CDR3 is made up of 14 amino acids. CDR3: CASSIQATNEKLFF. The CDR3 DNA reads TGTGCCAGCAGCATCCAAGCAACTAATGAAAAACTGTTTTTT.

The rearrangement joins TRBV3-1 (or the pseudogene TRBV3-2) to TRBJ2-2; D call uncertain. V lost 3 bases, J lost 1 base, and 6 bases lay in between. The CDR3 is 14 amino acids. Germline V gene sequence: CDR1 LGHDT, CDR2 YNNKEL (reference sequence). CDR3 coding DNA: TGTGCCAGCAGCCATAGAGGGAACACCGGGGAGCTGTTTTTT. Its translation is CASSHRGNTGELFF.

This rearrangement joins TRBV3-1 (or the pseudogene TRBV3-2) to TRBJ1-2; TRBD1 matches 9 bases. The CDR3 is made up of 17 amino acids. Germline V gives CDR1 LGHDT, CDR2 YNNKEL (reference sequence). V gave up 0 bases and J gave up 4 bases; unmatched junction bases: 9. The CDR3 region is CASSQDLSGQGLYGYTF. The CDR3 DNA reads TGTGCCAGCAGCCAAGATTTGTCGGGACAGGGCCTCTATGGCTACACCTTC.

Remarks on this clone: The conserved phenylalanine or tryptophan is not found at the CDR3 terminus, so this likely reflects a read error. Because the CDR3's place on the DNA is in doubt, the DNA is left out and the CDR3 is given as listed by TCRdb. CDR3 residues: CASQGGSL. The genes are TRBV9 and TRBJ2-7; the table calls TRBD1, which could not be checked here. The germline V gene has CDR1 SGDLS and CDR2 YYNGEE. A total of 8 residues make up the CDR3, ends included.

This rearrangement joins TRBV19 to TRBJ2-5; 10 bases are a match to TRBD1. The J call may be mistaken, given a closer DNA end match to TRBJ2-7. Germline CDR1 and CDR2: LNHDA and SQIVND (reference sequence). This CDR3 spans 16 amino acids. The CDR3 sequence is CASSKIEGQGTYEQYF. The CDR3 DNA follows: TGTGCCAGTAGTAAAATAGAGGGACAGGGGACCTACGAGCAGTACTTC.

This clone was seen a handful of times. This chain uses TRBV2 with TRBJ1-1, with TRBD1 matching over 10 bases. Trimming removed 8 bases from V and 0 bases from J; junction bases left unmatched: 3. The CDR3 totals 14 residues. Germline CDR1 SNHLY, CDR2 FYNNEI. CDR3 amino acids: CASADRGLNTEAFF. The CDR3 DNA reads TGTGCCAGCGCAGACAGGGGGCTGAACACTGAAGCTTTCTTT.

In its sample, this clone was seen a few times. The CDR3 sequence: CSVESGSGYTF. The DNA for the CDR3 is TGCAGCGTTGAATCCGGGTCTGGCTACACCTTC. The chain recombines TRBV29-1 with TRBJ1-2; no definite D call. The CDR3 totals 11 residues. The V gene lost 2 bases and the J gene lost 7 bases, with 8 bases spanning the gap. CDR1 and CDR2 (germline): SQVTM, ANQGSEA.

CDR3 region: CASSQNSGNTIYF. The CDR3 DNA sequence: TGTGCCAGCAGCCAAAACTCTGGAAACACCATATATTTT. The V gene is TRBV7-7, the J gene TRBJ1-3; no reliable D call. The CDR3 runs 13 residues. The germline V gene has CDR1 SSHAT and CDR2 FNYEAQ (reference sequence). V lost 5 bases and J lost 0, with 5 bases in between.

V usage is TRBV5-6 and J usage is TRBJ2-3; maybe TRBD1 (5 bases). Per germline, CDR1 SGHDT and CDR2 YYEEEE. This CDR3 is built from 17 residues. V shed 4 bases and J shed 0 bases, with 18 bases lying between them. The CDR3 DNA follows: TGTGCCAGCAGCACCCAAGACAGAACCTCTAGCACAGATACGCAGTATTTT. Residues: CASSTQDRTSSTDTQYF.